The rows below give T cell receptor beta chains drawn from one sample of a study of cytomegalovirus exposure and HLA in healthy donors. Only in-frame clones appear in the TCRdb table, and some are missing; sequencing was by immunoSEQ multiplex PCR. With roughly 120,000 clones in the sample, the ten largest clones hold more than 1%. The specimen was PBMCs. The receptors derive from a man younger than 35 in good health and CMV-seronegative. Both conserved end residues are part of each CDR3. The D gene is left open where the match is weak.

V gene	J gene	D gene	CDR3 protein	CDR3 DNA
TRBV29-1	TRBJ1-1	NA	CSVCSGEGTGTEAFF	TGCAGCGTTTGTTCGGGGGAGGGGACCGGCACTGAAGCTTTCTTT
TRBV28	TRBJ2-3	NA	CASSFGGPSTDTQYF	TGTGCCAGCAGTTTCGGGGGGCCTAGCACAGATACGCAGTATTTT
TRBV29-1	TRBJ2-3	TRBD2	CSVLTVLAGATDTQYF	TGCAGCGTTCTTACTGTACTAGCGGGAGCCACAGATACGCAGTATTTT
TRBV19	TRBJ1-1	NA	CASTRRTEAFF	TGTGCCAGTACCAGGAGGACTGAAGCTTTCTTT
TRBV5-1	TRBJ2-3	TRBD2	CASSSSFGGVNRASTDTQYF	TGCGCCAGCAGCTCTTCATTCGGGGGGGTGAACCGTGCTAGCACAGATACGCAGTATTTT
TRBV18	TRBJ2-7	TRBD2	CASSSRAGVDEQYF	TGTGCCAGCTCCTCGAGAGCGGGAGTCGACGAGCAGTACTTC
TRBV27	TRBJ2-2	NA	CASSSGHPTGELFF	TGTGCCAGCAGTTCGGGACACCCCACCGGGGAGCTGTTTTTT
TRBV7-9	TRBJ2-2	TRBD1	CASSLPGQGDTGELFF	TGTGCCAGCAGCTTACCGGGACAGGGGGACACCGGGGAGCTGTTTTTT
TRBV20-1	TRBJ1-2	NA	CSAFGLYGYTF	TGCAGTGCTTTCGGACTCTATGGCTACACCTTC
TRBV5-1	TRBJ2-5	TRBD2	CASSLRPGGSFRETQYF	TGCGCCAGCAGCTTGCGTCCGGGAGGGAGTTTTAGAGAGACCCAGTACTTC
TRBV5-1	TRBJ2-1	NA	CASSEDGSLPNEQFF	TGCGCCAGCAGCGAGGACGGGAGTCTTCCCAATGAGCAGTTCTTC
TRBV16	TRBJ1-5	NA	CASSQSAGAESNQPQHF	TGTGCCAGCAGCCAATCGGCGGGCGCCGAAAGCAATCAGCCCCAGCATTTT
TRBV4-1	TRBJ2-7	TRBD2	CASSQIWTSGTYEQYF	TGCGCCAGCAGCCAAATTTGGACTAGCGGAACCTACGAGCAGTACTTC
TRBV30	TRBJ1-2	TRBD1	CAWSTGGYGYTF	TGTGCCTGGAGTACAGGGGGCTATGGCTACACCTTC
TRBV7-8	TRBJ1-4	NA	CASSSQGGVDEKLFF	TGTGCCAGCAGCAGTCAGGGTGGTGTGGATGAAAAACTGTTTTTT
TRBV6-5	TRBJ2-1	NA	CASSKTPGYNNEQFF	TGTGCCAGCAGTAAGACACCCGGATACAACAATGAGCAGTTCTTC
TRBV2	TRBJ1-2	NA	CASSGQSDYTF	TGTGCCAGCAGTGGACAGAGCGACTACACCTTC
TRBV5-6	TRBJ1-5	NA	CASSLYQGQIQPQHF	TGTGCCAGCAGCTTATATCAGGGTCAAATTCAGCCCCAGCATTTT
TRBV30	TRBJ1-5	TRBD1	CAWSVDRGDQPQHF	TGTGCCTGGAGTGTGGACAGGGGGGATCAGCCCCAGCATTTT
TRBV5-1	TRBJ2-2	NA	CASSPIRRTNTGELFF	TGCGCCAGCAGCCCAATCCGACGGACTAACACCGGGGAGCTGTTTTTT
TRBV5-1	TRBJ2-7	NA	CASSFGGSSYEQYF	TGCGCCAGCAGCTTTGGCGGTAGCTCCTACGAGCAGTACTTC
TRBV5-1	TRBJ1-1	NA	CASSLVVSSLNTEAFF	TGCGCCAGCAGCTTGGTCGTCAGTAGCCTGAACACTGAAGCTTTCTTT
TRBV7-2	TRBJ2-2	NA	CASSPYRNANTGELFF	TGTGCCAGCAGCCCATACAGGAACGCGAACACCGGGGAGCTGTTTTTT
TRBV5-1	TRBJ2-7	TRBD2	CASRSGGYSYEQYF	TGCGCCAGCAGAAGCGGGGGTTACTCCTACGAGCAGTACTTC
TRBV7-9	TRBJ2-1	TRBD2	CASSLAVGLAHEQFF	TGTGCCAGCAGCTTAGCGGTTGGACTAGCTCATGAGCAGTTCTTC